Detailed here is one T cell receptor (beta chain). Its cognate antigen is unknown. Time point reported: week 5, during vaccination. Every vaccination contained 300 ug of the mutant IDH1 20-mer peptide and was paired with topical imiquimod. New WHO grade 3 or 4 IDH1-mutant, ATRX-lost astrocytomas were present in all donors. Only in-frame clones appear in the TCRdb table, and some are missing; sequencing was by immunoSEQ multiplex PCR. The table records some 55,000 clones, 75% to 90% of them present only once. This sample was included in a study of a mutant IDH1 vaccine in newly diagnosed glioma. The study's findings and limits: There seemed to be no relation between pseudoprogression and changes in top peripheral T cell clonotypes.

This sequence originates from a woman in her thirties or forties with glioma. The material was PBMCs, obtained from a glioma patient whose treatment included an IDH1 peptide vaccine.

The CDR3 here is CASSGDRGHTEAFF. The CDR3 DNA reads TGTGCCAGCAGCGGTGACAGAGGCCACACTGAAGCTTTCTTT. This chain joins TRBV9 and TRBJ1-1; tentatively, D is TRBD1 (5 bases). Germline CDR1 and CDR2: SGDLS and YYNGEE. CDR3 length equals 14 residues. Trimming removed 3 bases from V and 3 bases from J, with 12 bases in between.